This T cell receptor beta chain was documented in a study of T-cell reconstitution after alpha-beta-depleted transplantation in children. V was pared by 8 bases and J by 2 bases, with 6 bases of the junction left unmatched. Looked up from germline, CDR1 is ENHRY and CDR2 is SYGVKD. The CDR3 contains 13 residues. This clonotype has at least ten counts. As it was prepared, the TCRbeta library received unique molecular identifiers. TCRdb redid the calling of the PCR reads with MiXCR, one entry per CDR3 protein. The data contain about 98,000 distinct CDR3 sequences, about 25% of them singletons. The sequencing used PBMCs, collected before TCRalphabeta/CD19-depleted stem cell transplant. The chain employs TRBV10-3 and TRBJ2-7; 7 bases line up with TRBD2. This receptor was taken from a boy younger than 10 with acute lymphoblastic leukemia, due to receive a stem cell transplant. DNA for the CDR3: TGTGCCATCTCTAGCGGAGGGGCCTACGAGCAGTACTTC. Protein sequence: CAISSGGAYEQYF.